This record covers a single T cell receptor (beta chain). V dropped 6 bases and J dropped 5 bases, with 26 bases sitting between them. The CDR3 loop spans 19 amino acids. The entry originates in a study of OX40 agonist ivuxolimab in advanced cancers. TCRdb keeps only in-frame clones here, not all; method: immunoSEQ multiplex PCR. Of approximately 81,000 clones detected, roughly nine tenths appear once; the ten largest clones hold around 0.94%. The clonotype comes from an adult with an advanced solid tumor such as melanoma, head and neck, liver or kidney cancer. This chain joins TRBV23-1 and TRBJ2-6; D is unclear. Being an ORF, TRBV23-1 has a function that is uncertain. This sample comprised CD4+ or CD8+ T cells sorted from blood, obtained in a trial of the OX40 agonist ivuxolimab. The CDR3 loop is CASRVRLSSQQSRANVLTF. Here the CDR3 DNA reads TGCGCCAGCAGGGTTCGGCTCAGCTCGCAACAAAGTCGGGCCAACGTCCTGACTTTC.